The 10 T cell receptor beta chains listed next were all sequenced from one sample in a study of OX40 agonist ivuxolimab in advanced cancers. The data were produced by immunoSEQ multiplex PCR, yet TCRdb's version contains in-frame clones alone and is incomplete. The sample holds roughly 35,000 clones; about four fifths are singletons and the top ten take 9.5% to 15%. The material was CD4+ or CD8+ T cells sorted from blood, obtained in a trial of the OX40 agonist ivuxolimab. Receptors originate from an adult with an advanced solid tumor such as melanoma, head and neck, liver or kidney cancer.

The genes are TRBV10-1 and TRBJ2-2; weak D call: TRBD2 (5 bases). CDR3 length: 15 residues. Trimming removed 2 bases from V and 4 bases from J, with 11 bases in between. Germline values: CDR1 WNHNN, CDR2 SYGVQD (reference sequence). CDR3 in amino acids: CASSELGGGTGELFF. The CDR3 region has the DNA TGCGCCAGCAGTGAGCTGGGTGGAGGCACCGGGGAGCTGTTTTTT.

This clone occurred a few times. The V gene is TRBV7-9, the J gene TRBJ2-7; TRBD2 matches 10 bases. V gave up 4 bases and J gave up 4 bases; unmatched junction bases: 7. The CDR3 sequence is 15 residues long. Per germline, CDR1 SEHNR and CDR2 FQNEAQ (reference sequence). The CDR3 DNA sequence: TGTGCCAGCAGCTCCATACTAGCGGGGCGGTACGAGCAGTACTTC. This translates into CASSSILAGRYEQYF.

There are a few counts of this clone. The DNA for the CDR3 is TGTGCCAGCAGCTTAGGGTCAGGAAACACCATATATTTT. Its protein is CASSLGSGNTIYF. V gene TRBV4-2 combines with J gene TRBJ1-3; D gene uncertain. The CDR3 has 13 amino acids. V was shortened by 5 bases and J by 4 bases, with 9 bases between the two germline ends. Germline V gene sequence: CDR1 LGHNA, CDR2 YNFKEQ.

The chain combines TRBV27 with TRBJ1-2; 8 nucleotides align to TRBD1. Germline assignment: CDR1 MNHEY and CDR2 SMNVEV (reference sequence). V lost 6 bases to trimming and J lost 8 bases; unmatched junction nucleotides: 11. The CDR3 contains 14 residues. The CDR3 region has the DNA TGTGCCAGCAGCTCCGGACAGGGCCGTTTAGGCTACACCTTC. Translated, it gives CASSSGQGRLGYTF.

This clone came up a few times. The V gene is TRBV4-1, the J gene TRBJ2-3; no definite D call. Germline lookup yields CDR1 MGHRA and CDR2 YSYEKL. The CDR3 length is 16 residues. Deletions cut 0 bases from V and 0 bases from J, with 10 bases between. Written as DNA, the CDR3 is TGCGCCAGCAGCCAAGAAGGGTCTATAAGCACAGATACGCAGTATTTT. This encodes CASSQEGSISTDTQYF.

This sequence joins TRBV5-1 and TRBJ2-2, with a tentative D call TRBD1 (5 bases). Trimming stripped 4 bases from V and 6 bases from J, with 10 bases between. Germline CDR1 SGHRS, CDR2 YFSETQ. The CDR3 sequence is 13 residues long. CDR3 coding DNA: TGCGCCAGCAGCGCGGTAGGGGCCGGGGAGCTGTTTTTT. It yields the protein CASSAVGAGELFF.

This clone was detected a few times. The V call is TRBV27, the J call TRBJ2-3; 11 positions match TRBD2. V trimming: 6 bases; J trimming: 3 bases; junction bases outside the gene matches: 2. Germline V gene lookup returns CDR1 MNHEY and CDR2 SMNVEV (reference sequence). The CDR3 spans 14 residues. The CDR3 region has the DNA TGTGCCAGCAGGGCTAGCGGGAGGACAGATACGCAGTATTTT. This sequence encodes CASRASGRTDTQYF.

The V gene is TRBV10-2, the J gene TRBJ2-7; TRBD1 agrees at 8 bases. Germline V lookup: CDR1 WSHSY, CDR2 SAAADI. V was clipped by 8 bases and J by 0 bases; unmatched bases: 9. This CDR3 spans 15 amino acids. CDR3 coding DNA: TGCGCCAGCCAAAAACAGGGGGAGAGCTCCTACGAGCAGTACTTC. Protein: CASQKQGESSYEQYF.

The CDR3 sequence is CASSGVRDYEQYF. The CDR3 DNA reads TGTGCCAGCAGTGGTGTCAGAGATTACGAGCAGTACTTC. The V and J genes are TRBV2 and TRBJ2-7; no reliable D call. Germline CDR1 reads SNHLY; CDR2 reads FYNNEI. V lost 4 bases, J lost 4 bases, and 11 bases lay in between. The CDR3 extends over 13 amino acids.

The gene calls are TRBV28 and TRBJ1-5, with TRBD1 matching 9 bases. The germline gives CDR1 MDHEN, CDR2 SYDVKM. This CDR3 has 16 amino acids. V dropped 7 bases and J dropped 5; count of bases not matched to a gene: 12. The CDR3 loop is CASNSPGQGNDQPQHF. The CDR3 DNA sequence: TGTGCCAGCAATTCCCCGGGACAGGGAAACGATCAGCCCCAGCATTTT.